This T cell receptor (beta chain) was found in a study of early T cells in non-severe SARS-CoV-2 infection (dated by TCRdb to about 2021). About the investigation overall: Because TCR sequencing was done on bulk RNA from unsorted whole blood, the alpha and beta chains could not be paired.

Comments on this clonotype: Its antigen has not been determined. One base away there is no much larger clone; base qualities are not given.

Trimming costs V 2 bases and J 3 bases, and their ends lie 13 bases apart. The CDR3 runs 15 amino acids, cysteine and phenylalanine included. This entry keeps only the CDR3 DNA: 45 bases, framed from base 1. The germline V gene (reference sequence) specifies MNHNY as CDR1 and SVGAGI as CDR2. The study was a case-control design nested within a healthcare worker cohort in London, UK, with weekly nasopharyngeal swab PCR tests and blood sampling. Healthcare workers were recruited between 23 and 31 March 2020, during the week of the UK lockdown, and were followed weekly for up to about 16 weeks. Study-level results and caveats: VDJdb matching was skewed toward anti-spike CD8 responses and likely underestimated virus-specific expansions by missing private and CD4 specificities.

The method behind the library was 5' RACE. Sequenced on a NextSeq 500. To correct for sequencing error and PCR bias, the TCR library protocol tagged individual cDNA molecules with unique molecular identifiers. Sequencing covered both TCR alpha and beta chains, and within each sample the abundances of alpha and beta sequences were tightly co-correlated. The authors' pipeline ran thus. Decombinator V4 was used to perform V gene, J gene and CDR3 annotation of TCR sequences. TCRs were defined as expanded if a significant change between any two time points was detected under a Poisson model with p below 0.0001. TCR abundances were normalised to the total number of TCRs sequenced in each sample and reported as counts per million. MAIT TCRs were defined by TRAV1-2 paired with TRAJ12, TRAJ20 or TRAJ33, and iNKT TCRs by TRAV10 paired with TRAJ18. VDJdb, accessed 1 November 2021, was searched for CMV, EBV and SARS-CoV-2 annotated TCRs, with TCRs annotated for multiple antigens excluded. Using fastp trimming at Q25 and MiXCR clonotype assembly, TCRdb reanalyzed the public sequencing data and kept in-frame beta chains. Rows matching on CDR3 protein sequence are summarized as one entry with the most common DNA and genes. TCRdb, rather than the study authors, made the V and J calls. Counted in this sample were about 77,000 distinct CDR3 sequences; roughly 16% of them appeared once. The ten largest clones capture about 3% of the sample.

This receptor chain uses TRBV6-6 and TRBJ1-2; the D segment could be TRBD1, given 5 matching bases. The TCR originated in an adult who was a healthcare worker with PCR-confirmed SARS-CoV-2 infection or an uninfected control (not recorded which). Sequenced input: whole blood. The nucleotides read TGTGCCAGCAGTTACCCCGGCGGGGGGGACTATGGCTACACCTTC. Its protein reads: CASSYPGGGDYGYTF.